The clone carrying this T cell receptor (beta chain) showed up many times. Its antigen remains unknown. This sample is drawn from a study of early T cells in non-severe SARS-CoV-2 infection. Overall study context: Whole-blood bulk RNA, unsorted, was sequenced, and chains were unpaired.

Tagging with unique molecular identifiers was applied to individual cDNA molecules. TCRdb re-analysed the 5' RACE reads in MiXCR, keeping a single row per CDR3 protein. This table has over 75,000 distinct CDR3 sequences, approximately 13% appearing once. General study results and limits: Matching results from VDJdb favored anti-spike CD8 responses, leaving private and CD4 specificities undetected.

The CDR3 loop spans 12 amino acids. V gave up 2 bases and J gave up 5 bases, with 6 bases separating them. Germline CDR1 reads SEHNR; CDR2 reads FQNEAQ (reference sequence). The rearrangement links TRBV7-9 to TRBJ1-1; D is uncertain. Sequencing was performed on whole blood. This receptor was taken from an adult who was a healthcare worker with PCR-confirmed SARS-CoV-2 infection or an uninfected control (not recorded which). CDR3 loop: CASSLFPTEAFF. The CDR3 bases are TGTGCCAGCAGCTTATTCCCTACTGAAGCTTTCTTT. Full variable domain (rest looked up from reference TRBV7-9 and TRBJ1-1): DTGVSQNPRHKITKRGQNVTFRCDPISEHNRLYWYRQTLGQGPEFLTYFQNEAQLEKSRLLSDRFSAERPKGSFSTLEIQRTEQGDSAMYLCASSLFPTEAFFGQGTRLTVV.